This T cell receptor (beta chain) was captured in a study of blood T cell repertoires in COVID-19. Overall study context: Donors in the United States, Italy and Spain gave samples during acute or convalescent COVID-19.

In the source study's methods: Reference gene primer amplification yielded estimated nucleated cell counts. Clones were read by immunoSEQ multiplex PCR, and TCRdb kept only the in-frame ones, dropping some. V, J and clone size are taken as reported in that table, and D and trimming were inferred from the DNA itself. The top ten hold roughly 5.5% of the sample, which has tens of thousands of clones, roughly 88% seen once. Trimming took 3 bases from V and 0 from J, leaving 9 bases between them. Germline-derived CDR1 and CDR2 are DFQATT and SNEGSKA (reference sequence). The CDR3 covers 14 residues. Sequencing input: peripheral blood. J is TRBJ1-5 and V is TRBV20-1; D is unresolved. The source of this sequence is a human donor in a cohort sampled during active COVID-19. The DNA of the CDR3 is TGCAGTGCTAGTTCATCAGATAGCAATCAGCCCCAGCATTTT. This codes for CSASSSDSNQPQHF.